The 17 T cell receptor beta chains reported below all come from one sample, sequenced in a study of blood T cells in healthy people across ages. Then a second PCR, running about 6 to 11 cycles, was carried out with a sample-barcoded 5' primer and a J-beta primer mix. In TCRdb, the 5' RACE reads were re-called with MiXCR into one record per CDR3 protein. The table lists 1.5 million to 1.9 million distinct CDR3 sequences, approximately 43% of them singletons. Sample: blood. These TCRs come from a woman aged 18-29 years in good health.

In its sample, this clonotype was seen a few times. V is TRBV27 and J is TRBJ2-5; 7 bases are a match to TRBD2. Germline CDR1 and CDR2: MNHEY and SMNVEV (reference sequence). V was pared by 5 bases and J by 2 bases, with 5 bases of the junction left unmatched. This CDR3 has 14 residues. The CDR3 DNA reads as TGTGCCAGCAGTCCCTCTAGCGGACAAGAGACCCAGTACTTC. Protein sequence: CASSPSSGQETQYF.

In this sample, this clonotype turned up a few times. The CDR3: CAPVEREWFQETQYF. CDR3 in DNA: TGTGCCCCAGTCGAGCGGGAATGGTTCCAAGAGACCCAGTACTTC. The chain recombines TRBV10-3 with TRBJ2-5, with 7 bases aligning to TRBD2. The CDR3 has 15 residues. Losses at the gene ends were 11 bases for V and 1 base for J; bases not matched to a gene: 13. Germline V CDR1 and CDR2: ENHRY, SYGVKD.

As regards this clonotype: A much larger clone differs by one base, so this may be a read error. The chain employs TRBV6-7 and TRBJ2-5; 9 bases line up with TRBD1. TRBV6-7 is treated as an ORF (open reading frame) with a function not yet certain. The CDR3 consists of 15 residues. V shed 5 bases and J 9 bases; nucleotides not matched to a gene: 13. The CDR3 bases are TGTGCCAGCAGTACCTTGACAGGGGGAGAGGAGGCCCAGTACTTC. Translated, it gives CASSTLTGGEEAQYF.

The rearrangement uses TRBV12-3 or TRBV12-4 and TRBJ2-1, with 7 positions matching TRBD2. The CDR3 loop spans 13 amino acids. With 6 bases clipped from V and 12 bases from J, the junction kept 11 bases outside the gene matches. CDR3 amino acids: CASSPTASGGQFF. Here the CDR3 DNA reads TGTGCCAGCAGCCCCACGGCTTCGGGGGGGCAGTTCTTC.

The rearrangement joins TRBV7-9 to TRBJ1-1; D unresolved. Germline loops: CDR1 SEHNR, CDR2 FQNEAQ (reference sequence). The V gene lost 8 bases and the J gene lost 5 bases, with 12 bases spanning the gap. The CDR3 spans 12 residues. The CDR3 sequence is CASGRFGTEAFF. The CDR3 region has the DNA TGTGCCAGCGGCAGGTTCGGGACTGAAGCTTTCTTT.

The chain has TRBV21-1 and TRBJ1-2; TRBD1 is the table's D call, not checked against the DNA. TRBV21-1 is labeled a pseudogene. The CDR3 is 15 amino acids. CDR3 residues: CASTKVTDRVYGYTF. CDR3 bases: TGTGCCAGCACCAAGGTCACGGACAGGGTCTATGGCTACACCTTC.

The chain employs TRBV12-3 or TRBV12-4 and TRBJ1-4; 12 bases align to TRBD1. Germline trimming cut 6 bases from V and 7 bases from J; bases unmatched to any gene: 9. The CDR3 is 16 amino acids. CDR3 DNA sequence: TGTGCCAGCAGCCGGGGACAGGGGGCATATAGTGAAAAACTGTTTTTT. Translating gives CASSRGQGAYSEKLFF.

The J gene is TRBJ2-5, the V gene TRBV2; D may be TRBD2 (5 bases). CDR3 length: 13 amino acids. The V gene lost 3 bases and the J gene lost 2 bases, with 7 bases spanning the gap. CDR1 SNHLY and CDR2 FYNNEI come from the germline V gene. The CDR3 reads CASSDGVQETQYF. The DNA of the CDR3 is TGTGCCAGCAGTGACGGGGTACAAGAGACCCAGTACTTC.

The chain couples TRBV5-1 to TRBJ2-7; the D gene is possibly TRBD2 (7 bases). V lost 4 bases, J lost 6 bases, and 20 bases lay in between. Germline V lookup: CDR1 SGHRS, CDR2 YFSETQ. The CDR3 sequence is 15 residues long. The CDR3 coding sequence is TGCGCCAGCAGCAACGGAGGGGGGGGAGTGCGCGAGCAGTACTTC. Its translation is CASSNGGGGVREQYF.

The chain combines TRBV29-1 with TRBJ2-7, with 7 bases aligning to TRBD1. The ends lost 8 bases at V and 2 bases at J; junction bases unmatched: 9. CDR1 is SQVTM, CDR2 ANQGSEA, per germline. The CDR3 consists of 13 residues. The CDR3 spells CSTTGQGPYEQYF. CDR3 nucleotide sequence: TGCAGCACGACAGGGCAAGGCCCCTACGAGCAGTACTTC.

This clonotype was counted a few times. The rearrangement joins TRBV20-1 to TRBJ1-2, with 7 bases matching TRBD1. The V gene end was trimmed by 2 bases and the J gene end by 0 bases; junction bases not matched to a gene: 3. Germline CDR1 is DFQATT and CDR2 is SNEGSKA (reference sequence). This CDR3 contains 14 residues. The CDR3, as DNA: TGCAGTGCTAGAATAGGACAGGCTAACTATGGCTACACCTTC. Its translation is CSARIGQANYGYTF.

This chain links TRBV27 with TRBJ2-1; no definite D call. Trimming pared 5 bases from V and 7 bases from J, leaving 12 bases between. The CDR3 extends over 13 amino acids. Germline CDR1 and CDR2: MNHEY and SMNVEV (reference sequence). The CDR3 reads CASSPTFGNEQFF. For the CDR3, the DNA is TGTGCCAGCAGTCCCACTTTCGGTAATGAGCAGTTCTTC.

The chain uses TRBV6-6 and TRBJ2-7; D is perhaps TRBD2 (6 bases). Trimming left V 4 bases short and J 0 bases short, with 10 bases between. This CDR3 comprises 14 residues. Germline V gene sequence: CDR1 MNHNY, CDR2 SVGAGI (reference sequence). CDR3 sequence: CASSSYGSSYEQYF. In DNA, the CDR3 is TGTGCCAGCAGTTCTTACGGGAGCTCCTACGAGCAGTACTTC.

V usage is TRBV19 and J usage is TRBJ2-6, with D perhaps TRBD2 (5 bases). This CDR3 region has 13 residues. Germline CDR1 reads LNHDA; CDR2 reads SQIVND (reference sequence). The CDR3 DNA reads TGTGCGACTAATAGGGCTGGGGCCAACGTCCTGACTTTC. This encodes CATNRAGANVLTF.

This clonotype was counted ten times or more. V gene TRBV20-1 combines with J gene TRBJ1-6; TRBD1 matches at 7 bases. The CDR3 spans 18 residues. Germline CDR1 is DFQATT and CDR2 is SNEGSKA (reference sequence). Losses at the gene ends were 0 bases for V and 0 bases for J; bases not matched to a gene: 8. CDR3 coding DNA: TGCAGTGCTAGAGATCGACAGGGAGGATTCTCCTATAATTCACCCCTCCACTTT. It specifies CSARDRQGGFSYNSPLHF.

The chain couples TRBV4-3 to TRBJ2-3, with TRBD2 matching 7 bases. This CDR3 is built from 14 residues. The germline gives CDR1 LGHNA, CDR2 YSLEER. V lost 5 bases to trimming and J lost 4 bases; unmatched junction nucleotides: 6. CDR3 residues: CASSKLAAPDTQYF. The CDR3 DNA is TGCGCCAGCAGCAAGCTAGCGGCCCCAGATACGCAGTATTTT.

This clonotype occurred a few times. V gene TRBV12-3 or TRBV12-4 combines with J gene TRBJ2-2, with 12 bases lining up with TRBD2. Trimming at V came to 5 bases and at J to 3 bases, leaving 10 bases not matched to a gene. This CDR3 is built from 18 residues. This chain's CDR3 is CASSKRLAGDWDTGELFF. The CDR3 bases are TGTGCCAGCAGTAAAAGACTAGCGGGAGACTGGGACACCGGGGAGCTGTTTTTT.